Shown below are 15 T cell receptor beta chains from a single sample sequenced in a study of cytomegalovirus exposure and HLA in healthy donors. Both 60 Vbeta primers and 13 Jbeta primers went into the PCR. Measured with immunoSEQ multiplex PCR; TCRdb has only the in-frame clones, and not every one. The sample records some 120,000 clones, around 80% being singletons. Material for sequencing was PBMCs. The receptors come from a young man in good health and CMV-seronegative.

This clone was seen only once. The genes are TRBV9 and TRBJ2-3, with a possible D match to TRBD1 (5 bases). V lost 0 bases and J lost 2, with 7 bases in between. Per germline, CDR1 SGDLS and CDR2 YYNGEE. There are 14 residues in the CDR3. The CDR3 is CASSVAGATDTQYF. CDR3 DNA: TGTGCCAGCAGCGTAGCTGGGGCCACAGATACGCAGTATTTT.

This chain joins TRBV20-1 and TRBJ1-2; a possible D gene is TRBD1 (5 bases). Trimming took 3 bases from V and 6 from J, leaving 8 bases between them. The CDR3 is 11 amino acids. Germline V gives CDR1 DFQATT, CDR2 SNEGSKA (reference sequence). As DNA, the CDR3 is TGCAGTGCTAGGGGGCCCAATGGCTACACCTTC. Translating it yields CSARGPNGYTF.

V and J are TRBV7-3 and TRBJ2-7, with TRBD2 identical over 10 bases. V dropped 5 bases and J dropped 4; count of bases not matched to a gene: 8. Per the germline V gene, CDR1 is SGHTA and CDR2 is FQGTGA. The CDR3 runs to 15 residues. This CDR3 reads CASSPGASGSYEQYF. The CDR3 DNA sequence: TGTGCCAGCAGCCCAGGGGCTAGCGGGAGTTACGAGCAGTACTTC.

This sequence joins TRBV6-1 and TRBJ2-7, with TRBD2 matching over 10 bases. Germline loops: CDR1 MNHNS, CDR2 SASEGT. V gave up 4 bases and J gave up 4 bases; unmatched junction bases: 7. The CDR3 length is 15 residues. The CDR3: CASSGRTSGHYEQYV. The CDR3 DNA reads as TGTGCCAGCAGTGGTAGGACTAGCGGACATTACGAGCAGTACGTC.

This chain uses TRBV28 with TRBJ1-5; a weak D match, TRBD1 (5 bases). V was pared by 6 bases and J by 3 bases, with 15 bases between. CDR1 is MDHEN and CDR2 is SYDVKM in the germline V gene. The CDR3 covers 15 residues. The CDR3 nucleotides read TGTGCCAGCAGCCGTGCGGGGGGACCCAATCAGCCCCAGCATTTT. Translated, it gives CASSRAGGPNQPQHF.

This rearrangement joins TRBV5-1 to TRBJ2-7; weak D call: TRBD1 (6 bases). Germline-derived CDR1 and CDR2 are SGHRS and YFSETQ. V was trimmed by 6 bases and J by 5 bases, leaving 12 bases between them. CDR3 length: 12 residues. CDR3 nucleotides: TGCGCCAGCACCCCCGGGGACAACGAGCAGTACTTC. Its protein product is CASTPGDNEQYF.

This chain connects TRBV19 to TRBJ2-1, with 12 bases aligning to TRBD2. CDR3 length equals 18 residues. V gave up 6 bases and J gave up 4 bases; unmatched junction bases: 13. CDR1 LNHDA and CDR2 SQIVND come from the germline V gene (reference sequence). CDR3: CASRHPSTSGRIYNEQFF. The CDR3 DNA reads as TGTGCCAGTAGGCACCCTTCGACTAGCGGGAGAATTTACAATGAGCAGTTCTTC.

The chain has TRBV7-9 and TRBJ2-5; weak D call: TRBD2 (5 bases). Trimming pared 7 bases from V and 7 bases from J, leaving 10 bases between. The CDR3 totals 11 residues. Germline CDR1 reads SEHNR; CDR2 reads FQNEAQ (reference sequence). CDR3 region: CASILRGTQYF. The CDR3 DNA sequence: TGTGCCAGCATTCTCCGGGGGACCCAGTACTTC.

The chain recombines TRBV7-9 with TRBJ1-1, with 9 positions matching TRBD1. Germline-derived CDR1 and CDR2 are SEHNR and FQNEAQ (reference sequence). V gave up 5 bases and J gave up 3 bases; unmatched junction bases: 4. CDR3 length: 14 residues. CDR3 nucleotide sequence: TGTGCCAGCAGCAAGGGACAGGGTGACACTGAAGCTTTCTTT. Amino acids: CASSKGQGDTEAFF.

On this clone: One end of the junction fails to match germline, which may point to a read error. The chain couples TRBV7-9 to TRBJ2-2; 7 bases fit TRBD1. There are 12 residues in the CDR3. CDR1 is SEHNR and CDR2 is FQNEAQ in the germline V gene (reference sequence). The CDR3 sequence is CASSQRQGVSVF. The CDR3 nucleotides are TGTGCCAGCAGCCAAAGACAGGGAGTAAGCGTTTTT.

J is TRBJ2-6 and V is TRBV7-6; D might be TRBD2 (5 bases). The V end was cut by 4 bases, the J end by 3 bases, with 10 bases between. The CDR3 is 15 amino acids. Germline V gives CDR1 SGHVS, CDR2 FNYEAQ. The CDR3 here is CASSSFGVGANVLTF. CDR3 nucleotides: TGTGCCAGCAGCTCCTTCGGGGTTGGGGCCAACGTCCTGACTTTC.

This clone was seen just once. V gene TRBV7-7 combines with J gene TRBJ2-2; D might be TRBD2 (5 bases). V was shortened by 1 base and J by 8 bases, with 8 bases between the two germline ends. CDR1 is SSHAT, CDR2 FNYEAQ, per germline (reference sequence). The CDR3 has 13 residues. CDR3 region: CASSLETGGELFF. In DNA form, the CDR3 reads TGTGCCAGCAGCTTAGAAACGGGGGGGGAGCTGTTTTTT.

CDR3 protein: CASSQAGAVGYSPLHF. The CDR3 DNA reads TGCGCCAGCAGCCAAGCAGGGGCTGTAGGTTATTCACCCCTCCACTTT. The rearrangement joins TRBV4-1 to TRBJ1-6, with D perhaps matching TRBD1 (6 bases). Per germline, CDR1 MGHRA and CDR2 YSYEKL. The CDR3 is 16 amino acids. The V gene lost 1 base and the J gene lost 8 bases, with 15 bases spanning the gap.

This chain links TRBV21-1 with TRBJ1-1. TRBV21-1 is a pseudogene locus. The CDR3 totals 15 residues. The chain's CDR3 is CASSKRCPGGTEAFF. The CDR3 DNA reads as TGTGCCAGCAGCAAACGCTGCCCGGGGGGCACTGAAGCTTTCTTT.

This sequence joins TRBV9 and TRBJ1-1, with 7 bases aligning to TRBD1. The V gene's germline CDR1 is SGDLS and CDR2 YYNGEE. The V segment lost 3 bases and the J segment 6 bases; nucleotides outside the gene matches: 5. The CDR3 totals 13 residues. The CDR3 nucleotides read TGTGCCAGCAGCGGAACCGGGACAGCTGAAGCTTTCTTT. This translates into CASSGTGTAEAFF.